The rows below give T cell receptor beta chains drawn from one sample of a study of patients and donors after allogeneic stem cell transplantation. Via MiXCR, TCRdb re-called the RT-PCR reads, giving one row per CDR3 protein. The sample carries approximately 430,000 distinct CDR3 sequences, approximately 16% recorded once. Sequencing used blood, either unsorted or a sorted T cell fraction (not recorded which). The source is a human donor who was either an allogeneic HSCT recipient or a stem cell or donor lymphocyte infusion donor (not recorded which). It is not recorded whose cells these are; they may come from a transplant donor. Each CDR3 is given with its conserved first and last residue. The D gene is left open where the match is weak. For some rows the clone size is stated as once, few or many, or as a class when expanded; others skip it.

j_call: TRBJ2-3
d_call: -
clone_size: -
v_call: TRBV10-3
cdr3_aa: CAISESATQYF
cdr3_nt: TGTGCCATCAGTGAGTCCGCTACGCAGTATTTT

j_call: TRBJ2-1
d_call: -
clone_size: few
v_call: TRBV4-2
cdr3_aa: CASRTGPQGEQFF
cdr3_nt: TGTGCCAGCCGTACTGGACCGCAAGGTGAGCAGTTCTTC

j_call: TRBJ2-7
d_call: TRBD2
clone_size: -
v_call: TRBV2
cdr3_aa: CASSELAGKYEQYF
cdr3_nt: TGTGCCAGCAGTGAACTAGCGGGGAAGTACGAGCAGTACTTC

j_call: TRBJ2-2
d_call: -
clone_size: many
v_call: TRBV12-3/TRBV12-4
cdr3_aa: CASSLEVGPKAKRGELFF
cdr3_nt: TGTGCCAGCAGTTTGGAGGTTGGGCCCAAGGCCAAACGGGGGGAGCTGTTTTTT

j_call: TRBJ1-5
d_call: -
clone_size: many
v_call: TRBV28
cdr3_aa: CASSRGGTIGNQPQHF
cdr3_nt: TGTGCCAGCAGCCGGGGCGGGACAATTGGCAATCAGCCCCAGCATTTT

j_call: TRBJ1-5
d_call: -
clone_size: few
v_call: TRBV7-8
cdr3_aa: CASSLGGPPIPLQPQHF
cdr3_nt: TGTGCCAGCAGCTTAGGTGGTCCACCTATCCCTCTCCAGCCCCAGCATTTT

j_call: TRBJ2-3
d_call: -
clone_size: few
v_call: TRBV4-1
cdr3_aa: CASSQDVWRGTDTQYF
cdr3_nt: TGCGCCAGCAGCCAAGATGTATGGCGGGGCACAGATACGCAGTATTTT

j_call: TRBJ1-2
d_call: TRBD1
clone_size: few
v_call: TRBV9
cdr3_aa: CASSATTGGGYGYTF
cdr3_nt: TGTGCCAGCAGCGCAACAACAGGGGGCGGATATGGCTACACCTTC

j_call: TRBJ2-5
d_call: -
clone_size: -
v_call: TRBV9
cdr3_aa: CASSVGRDNSTQYF
cdr3_nt: TGTGCCAGCAGCGTAGGCAGGGACAACAGTACCCAGTACTTC

j_call: TRBJ2-2
d_call: -
clone_size: few
v_call: TRBV5-1
cdr3_aa: CASSLRAGGFGELFF
cdr3_nt: TGCGCCAGCAGCCTGAGAGCAGGAGGCTTTGGGGAGCTGTTTTTT

j_call: TRBJ1-6
d_call: -
clone_size: -
v_call: TRBV5-1
cdr3_aa: CASSLDEGRNSPLHF
cdr3_nt: TGCGCCAGCAGCTTGGATGAGGGGCGGAATTCACCCCTCCACTTT

j_call: TRBJ1-5
d_call: TRBD1
clone_size: few
v_call: TRBV12-3/TRBV12-4
cdr3_aa: CASTLTGGQPQHF
cdr3_nt: TGTGCCAGCACCTTGACAGGGGGACAGCCCCAGCATTTT

j_call: TRBJ2-1
d_call: -
clone_size: few
v_call: TRBV7-2
cdr3_aa: CASSRDGVSYNEQFF
cdr3_nt: TGTGCCAGCAGCCGGGACGGAGTCTCCTACAATGAGCAGTTCTTC

j_call: TRBJ2-7
d_call: TRBD2
clone_size: few
v_call: TRBV20-1
cdr3_aa: CSARINRGLAPYEQYF
cdr3_nt: TGCAGTGCTAGAATAAACCGAGGACTAGCGCCGTACGAGCAGTACTTC

j_call: TRBJ1-2
d_call: TRBD1
clone_size: -
v_call: TRBV19
cdr3_aa: CASSESDRGNGYTF
cdr3_nt: TGTGCCAGTAGCGAGTCCGACAGGGGAAATGGCTACACCTTC

j_call: TRBJ2-3
d_call: -
clone_size: many
v_call: TRBV12-3/TRBV12-4
cdr3_aa: CASSFIDTQYF
cdr3_nt: TGTGCCAGCAGTTTTATAGATACGCAGTATTTT

j_call: TRBJ2-7
d_call: -
clone_size: -
v_call: TRBV15
cdr3_aa: CATSRRGNYEQYF
cdr3_nt: TGTGCCACCTCGAGAAGGGGCAATTACGAGCAGTACTTC

j_call: TRBJ2-2
d_call: TRBD1
clone_size: few
v_call: TRBV29-1
cdr3_aa: CSVVQGPDAGELFF
cdr3_nt: TGCAGCGTGGTACAGGGGCCCGATGCCGGGGAGCTGTTTTTT

j_call: TRBJ1-3
d_call: -
clone_size: -
v_call: TRBV2
cdr3_aa: CASSGRKGPSGNTIYF
cdr3_nt: TGTGCCAGCAGTGGAAGGAAGGGGCCCTCTGGAAACACCATATATTTT

j_call: TRBJ2-2
d_call: -
clone_size: -
v_call: TRBV19
cdr3_aa: CASSIDPASANTGELFF
cdr3_nt: TGTGCCAGTAGTATAGATCCGGCAAGCGCGAACACCGGGGAGCTGTTTTTT

j_call: TRBJ2-7
d_call: TRBD1
clone_size: -
v_call: TRBV29-1
cdr3_aa: CSVVGQASLGQYF
cdr3_nt: TGCAGCGTTGTTGGACAGGCGTCTTTGGGGCAGTACTTC

j_call: TRBJ2-1
d_call: TRBD2
clone_size: -
v_call: TRBV2
cdr3_aa: CASRTSGARGEQFF
cdr3_nt: TGTGCCAGCAGGACTAGCGGGGCCCGAGGGGAGCAGTTCTTC

j_call: TRBJ1-2
d_call: -
clone_size: few
v_call: TRBV6-5
cdr3_aa: CASSYSGKGDLDYGYTF
cdr3_nt: TGTGCCAGCAGTTACTCAGGGAAGGGTGATCTGGACTATGGCTACACCTTC

j_call: TRBJ1-5
d_call: -
clone_size: few
v_call: TRBV2
cdr3_aa: CASSDASVPWPQHF
cdr3_nt: TGTGCCAGCAGTGATGCGTCGGTCCCTTGGCCCCAGCATTTT

j_call: TRBJ2-1
d_call: -
clone_size: -
v_call: TRBV18
cdr3_aa: CASSPTTGSNEQFF
cdr3_nt: TGTGCCAGCTCACCTACAACAGGGTCTAATGAGCAGTTCTTC

j_call: TRBJ2-5
d_call: TRBD1
clone_size: many
v_call: TRBV3-1
cdr3_aa: CASSPGQYQETQYF
cdr3_nt: TGTGCCAGCAGCCCGGGACAGTACCAAGAGACCCAGTACTTC

j_call: TRBJ2-7
d_call: TRBD2
clone_size: few
v_call: TRBV4-1
cdr3_aa: CASSRREGGIFEQYF
cdr3_nt: TGCGCCAGCAGCCGCCGGGAGGGGGGAATTTTCGAGCAGTACTTC

j_call: TRBJ2-7
d_call: -
clone_size: -
v_call: TRBV2
cdr3_aa: CASGSLRLEGEQYF
cdr3_nt: TGTGCCAGCGGGTCACTACGACTAGAAGGAGAGCAGTACTTC

j_call: TRBJ1-6
d_call: -
clone_size: -
v_call: TRBV2
cdr3_aa: CASIISRDRSPLHF
cdr3_nt: TGTGCCAGCATAATCAGTAGGGATCGATCACCCCTCCACTTT

j_call: TRBJ2-2
d_call: TRBD1
clone_size: few
v_call: TRBV2
cdr3_aa: CATVLDRGAGELFF
cdr3_nt: TGTGCCACCGTTTTGGACAGGGGAGCCGGGGAGCTGTTTTTT

j_call: TRBJ2-7
d_call: TRBD2
clone_size: -
v_call: TRBV7-2
cdr3_aa: CASSFSGGGDYEQYF
cdr3_nt: TGTGCCAGCAGCTTCTCCGGGGGGGGTGACTACGAGCAGTACTTC

j_call: TRBJ1-4
d_call: -
clone_size: few
v_call: TRBV7-6
cdr3_aa: CASSLGREFNEKLFF
cdr3_nt: TGTGCCAGCAGCTTAGGGAGGGAGTTTAATGAAAAACTGTTTTTT

j_call: TRBJ2-1
d_call: TRBD1
clone_size: few
v_call: TRBV7-9
cdr3_aa: CASSLTGTGYNEQFF
cdr3_nt: TGTGCCAGCAGCTTGACCGGGACAGGATACAATGAGCAGTTCTTC

j_call: TRBJ2-3
d_call: TRBD2
clone_size: few
v_call: TRBV11-3
cdr3_aa: CASSLDPNSGSTDTQYF
cdr3_nt: TGTGCCAGCAGCTTAGATCCAAATAGCGGGAGCACAGATACGCAGTATTTT

j_call: TRBJ2-7
d_call: TRBD1
clone_size: many
v_call: TRBV12-3/TRBV12-4
cdr3_aa: CASSSFSGQISYEQYF
cdr3_nt: TGTGCCAGCAGTTCCTTTTCGGGACAGATCTCCTACGAGCAGTACTTC

j_call: TRBJ1-5
d_call: -
clone_size: -
v_call: TRBV20-1
cdr3_aa: CSAGGWDQPQHF
cdr3_nt: TGCAGTGCAGGGGGTTGGGATCAGCCCCAGCATTTT

j_call: TRBJ2-2
d_call: -
clone_size: few
v_call: TRBV29-1
cdr3_aa: CSAPPLIAIEYAGELFF
cdr3_nt: TGCAGCGCCCCCCCCTTAATAGCAATTGAATATGCCGGGGAGCTGTTTTTT